These 2 T cell receptor beta chains came from one sample sequenced in a study of cytomegalovirus exposure and HLA in healthy donors. Use of 60 Vbeta and 13 Jbeta primers characterized the PCR. The repertoire was sequenced with immunoSEQ multiplex PCR; TCRdb's copy has only in-frame clones and lacks some. There are roughly 180,000 clones in the sample; more than 75% occur only once, and about 2.5% lies in the top ten. Sequenced material: PBMCs. Receptors originate from a woman aged 25 to 39 in good health and CMV-seropositive.

The sample holds one count of this clone. V gene TRBV9 combines with J gene TRBJ2-7; D not resolved. The V gene lost 1 base and the J gene lost 7 bases, with 9 bases spanning the gap. This CDR3 contains 12 residues. Germline V CDR1 and CDR2: SGDLS, YYNGEE. The CDR3 sequence is CASSVLSGEQYF. The CDR3 nucleotides read TGTGCCAGCAGCGTACTATCCGGGGAGCAGTACTTC.

The chain is built from TRBV6-6 and TRBJ2-5; TRBD2 aligns across 7 bases. CDR1 is MNHNY, CDR2 SVGAGI, per germline (reference sequence). The CDR3 length is 15 residues. The V and J ends lost 4 bases and 4 bases, in that order; junction bases with no gene match: 9. CDR3 sequence: CASSSPLGRGETQYF. CDR3 DNA sequence: TGTGCCAGCAGTTCCCCCCTAGGGAGGGGAGAGACCCAGTACTTC.